This T cell receptor beta chain was captured in a study of beta chain features in type 1 diabetes. Points from the study as a whole: For type 1 diabetes patients, VDJ junctions showed fewer insertions and more deletions. All four CD4+ subsets of Type 1 diabetes patients contained TCRB CDR3s that were moderately but significantly shorter.

Every isolated RNA sample was fully reverse transcribed, so sequencing captured expressed TCRB transcripts. The method was immunoSEQ multiplex PCR; TCRdb's version includes in-frame clones alone and lacks a portion of them. Of more than 100,000 clones listed, 25% to 35% were seen once; the top ten hold about 0.57%. The CDR3 totals 15 residues. Germline V gene lookup returns CDR1 MNHNS and CDR2 SASEGT. This clone showed up just a few times. The antigen is undetermined. One end of the junction fails to match germline, which may point to a read error. Every donor had blood drawn once into heparin, roughly 120 mL on average. Purity exceeding 95% was reached by all sorted populations.

The chain recombines TRBV6-1 with TRBJ1-2, with D possibly matching TRBD1 (5 bases). This TCR derives from a woman younger than 35 with type 1 diabetes. Sequenced: central memory CD4+ T cells from blood. The CDR3 bases are TGTGCCAGCAGGGAAGGGGCAGGGAAAGGCTATGGCTACACCTTC. Its translation: CASREGAGKGYGYTF.